The 20 T cell receptor beta chains below all came from one sample that was sequenced in a study of shared clonotypes between healthy human individuals. Profiled with immunoSEQ multiplex PCR; TCRdb holds only in-frame clones, not every one. The sample lists fewer than 1.6 million clones, approximately 98.5% occurring once. Sequenced: naive CD4+ T cells sorted from blood. Indicated subset: CD45RA+ positively selected. The receptors derive from a man between 25 and 39 years old in good health.

The chain employs TRBV29-1 and TRBJ2-5; D assignment may be TRBD1 or TRBD2 (5 bases each). There are 13 residues in the CDR3. The germline CDR1 and CDR2 sequences are SQVTM and ANQGSEA. The V end was cut by 1 base, the J end by 5 bases, with 11 bases between. The DNA of the CDR3 is TGCAGCGTTGAAGTTGTGGGACGCGAGACCCAGTACTTC. This encodes CSVEVVGRETQYF.

V usage is TRBV14 and J usage is TRBJ2-7; no definite D call. The ends were cut back, 4 bases at V and 9 bases at J, with 16 bases in the middle. CDR3 length equals 13 residues. Germline V gives CDR1 SGHDN, CDR2 FVKESK. The CDR3 reads CASSPAPSVGQYF. The CDR3 region has the DNA TGTGCCAGCAGCCCCGCGCCTTCGGTGGGGCAGTACTTC.

A word on this clone: The junction shows a germline mismatch at one end, possibly a read error. The V and J genes are TRBV4-1 and TRBJ2-1, with 8 bases matching TRBD2. In germline, CDR1 is MGHRA, CDR2 YSYEKL. The CDR3 length is 14 residues. The CDR3 sequence is CASSQDLVAGGQLF. In nucleotides, the CDR3 is TGCGCCAGCAGCCAAGATTTGGTGGCGGGAGGTCAGCTCTTC.

The V gene is TRBV2, the J gene TRBJ2-1; 8 bases agree with TRBD2. The CDR3 extends over 15 amino acids. Germline CDR1 reads SNHLY; CDR2 reads FYNNEI. The J segment lost 1 base and the V segment lost 6 bases, leaving 5 bases of the junction unmatched. The CDR3 region has the DNA TGTGCCAGCAGCTCTAGCGGGTTGTCCTACAATGAGCAGTTCTTC. Its translation: CASSSSGLSYNEQFF.

This sequence joins TRBV5-4 and TRBJ1-5; D ambiguous. The germline gives CDR1 SGHNT, CDR2 YYREEE (reference sequence). There are 12 residues in the CDR3. V was shortened by 2 bases and J by 4 bases, with 4 bases between the two germline ends. CDR3 bases: TGTGCCAGCAGCTTTTGGAATCAGCCCCAGCATTTT. This gives the protein CASSFWNQPQHF.

The chain joins TRBV7-6 to TRBJ2-7; 8 nucleotides agree with TRBD1. The germline V gene encodes CDR1 SGHVS and CDR2 FNYEAQ. The length of the CDR3 is 18 residues. J was trimmed by 2 bases and V by 5 bases; bases with no gene match: 17. This CDR3 reads CASSRNLGGTGQTYEQYF. The CDR3 nucleotides are TGTGCCAGCAGCCGTAACTTAGGCGGGACAGGCCAGACCTACGAGCAGTACTTC.

CDR3 DNA sequence: TGTGCCAGCAGCCGTTTAGTGGAAAGCACTGAAGCTTTCTTT. Protein product: CASSRLVESTEAFF. This sequence joins TRBV7-8 and TRBJ1-1; no definite D call. CDR1 and CDR2 (germline): SGHVS, FQNEAQ. The CDR3 has 14 amino acids. Trimming took 5 bases from V and 4 from J, leaving 14 bases between them. The full variable domain, rest sourced from reference TRBV7-8 and TRBJ1-1, is GAGVSQSPRYKVAKRGQDVALRCDPISGHVSLFWYQQALGQGPEFLTYFQNEAQLDKSGLPSDRFFAERPEGSVSTLKIQRTQQEDSAVYLCASSRLVESTEAFFGQGTRLTVV.

The chain combines TRBV7-9 with TRBJ1-3; D perhaps matches TRBD1 (5 bases). The CDR3 is 14 amino acids. Trimming cost V 3 bases and J 2 bases, with 8 bases left between them. Germline V lookup: CDR1 SEHNR, CDR2 FQNEAQ (reference sequence). The CDR3 protein is CASSFGAAGNTIYF. CDR3 coding DNA: TGTGCCAGCAGCTTCGGGGCGGCTGGAAACACCATATATTTT.

The gene calls are TRBV9 and TRBJ2-1; D uncertain. This CDR3 has 13 amino acids. The V gene's germline CDR1 is SGDLS and CDR2 YYNGEE. Trimming took off 0 bases at V and 6 bases at J, with 7 bases between the two ends. The CDR3 DNA follows: TGTGCCAGCAGCGTAGCTTTAGTCAATGAGCAGTTCTTC. This encodes CASSVALVNEQFF.

The V and J genes are TRBV28 and TRBJ2-7, with D unresolved. The length of the CDR3 is 17 residues. From germline, CDR1 is MDHEN and CDR2 SYDVKM. The V end lost 3 bases, the J end lost 2 bases, and 20 bases lay between the germline ends. The CDR3 region is CASSLPHRWGDAYEQYF. CDR3 in DNA: TGTGCCAGCAGTTTGCCCCACCGTTGGGGTGACGCCTACGAGCAGTACTTC.

V and J are TRBV5-1 and TRBJ2-2, with D hard to call. Trimming took 0 bases from V and 9 from J, leaving 12 bases between them. The CDR3 has 14 residues. Germline V gene data show CDR1 as SGHRS and CDR2 as YFSETQ. The CDR3 DNA reads TGCGCCAGCAGCTTGGCGATTAGTCCTAGGGAGCTGTTTTTT. As protein: CASSLAISPRELFF.

The rearrangement uses TRBV18 and TRBJ1-3, with no clear D. Germline assignment: CDR1 KGHSH and CDR2 LQKENI. The length of the CDR3 is 14 residues. V was shortened by 5 bases and J by 0 bases, with 8 bases between the two germline ends. The CDR3 sequence is CASSEQASGNTIYF. The CDR3 DNA reads TGTGCCAGCTCAGAGCAAGCCTCTGGAAACACCATATATTTT.

The V and J genes are TRBV9 and TRBJ1-4; 9 bases align to TRBD1. The CDR3 contains 14 residues. Germline CDR1 is SGDLS and CDR2 is YYNGEE. V lost 2 bases to trimming and J lost 6 bases; unmatched junction nucleotides: 2. The CDR3, as DNA: TGTGCCAGCAGCGTTGGGACAGGGTATGAAAAACTGTTTTTT. It codes for CASSVGTGYEKLFF.

The rearrangement uses TRBV28 and TRBJ2-7; 7 nucleotides align to TRBD2. Germline V gene data show CDR1 as MDHEN and CDR2 as SYDVKM. V shed 0 bases, J shed 2 bases, and the junction held 7 bases outside the gene matches. The CDR3 has 16 amino acids. CDR3 protein: CASSLWGKAGPYEQYF. In DNA, the CDR3 is TGTGCCAGCAGTTTATGGGGGAAAGCGGGACCCTACGAGCAGTACTTC.

The chain joins TRBV5-4 to TRBJ2-3; D call uncertain. The CDR3 covers 13 residues. Trimming cost V 4 bases and J 6 bases, with 12 bases left between them. Per the germline V gene, CDR1 is SGHNT and CDR2 is YYREEE (reference sequence). The CDR3, as DNA: TGTGCCAGCAGCCAGAACAAGGGCGATACGCAGTATTTT. It encodes CASSQNKGDTQYF.

The chain is built from TRBV7-9 and TRBJ2-1; 7 nucleotides match TRBD2. Germline V gene sequence: CDR1 SEHNR, CDR2 FQNEAQ (reference sequence). J was trimmed by 0 bases and V by 5 bases; bases with no gene match: 4. This CDR3 is built from 15 residues. The CDR3 sequence is CASSMSGISYNEQFF. In DNA, the CDR3 is TGTGCCAGCAGCATGAGCGGGATCTCCTACAATGAGCAGTTCTTC.

This clone was observed once. V usage is TRBV5-1 and J usage is TRBJ2-2, with a weak D call TRBD2 (6 bases). The CDR3 is made up of 16 amino acids. The ends were cut back, 4 bases at V and 0 bases at J, with 13 bases in the middle. The germline V gene has CDR1 SGHRS and CDR2 YFSETQ. This chain's CDR3 is CASSGGSFANTGELFF. In DNA, the CDR3 is TGCGCCAGCAGCGGGGGGTCCTTCGCGAACACCGGGGAGCTGTTTTTT.

CDR3 residues: CASSSSGSKYEQFF. CDR3 nucleotide sequence: TGCGCCAGCAGCTCTAGCGGGAGTAAGTATGAGCAGTTCTTC. The V gene is TRBV5-1, the J gene TRBJ2-1, with 10 positions matching TRBD2. Per germline, CDR1 SGHRS and CDR2 YFSETQ. With 3 bases clipped from V and 8 bases from J, the junction kept 5 bases outside the gene matches. The CDR3 runs to 14 residues.

This sequence joins TRBV19 and TRBJ1-5; the D is unclear. This CDR3 is 14 amino acids long. Trimming cost V 7 bases and J 3 bases, with 13 bases left between them. CDR1 is LNHDA, CDR2 SQIVND, per germline (reference sequence). The CDR3 region has the DNA TGTGCCAGTACCATGGACGGGGACAATCAGCCCCAGCATTTT. Protein: CASTMDGDNQPQHF.

V and J are TRBV6-1 and TRBJ1-2; 9 bases are shared with TRBD1. The CDR3 loop spans 16 amino acids. Germline V gives CDR1 MNHNS, CDR2 SASEGT. Germline trimming cut 4 bases from V and 0 bases from J; bases unmatched to any gene: 6. CDR3 DNA: TGTGCCAGCAGTGTAAAACACAGGGGGCCTAACTATGGCTACACCTTC. Translated, it gives CASSVKHRGPNYGYTF.